This TCR beta chain was sequenced in a study of blood T cell repertoires in COVID-19. Study in general: The study drew acute and convalescent COVID-19 samples from the United States, Italy and Spain. PBMCs, B-cell-depleted T cells, or T cells provided the cDNA or gDNA that made up the material.

In the authors' workflow: From reference gene primer amplification, estimates of nucleated cell counts were derived. Clones were sequenced by immunoSEQ multiplex PCR, and TCRdb holds only the in-frame ones, with some missing. The D gene and trimming were derived from the DNA, and the V and J assignments and clone size from that table. The sample lists roughly 220,000 clones, about four fifths seen once, with about 1.3% in the top ten. V was shortened by 5 bases and J by 6 bases, with 10 bases between the two germline ends. The germline V gene encodes CDR1 SQVTM and CDR2 ANQGSEA. The CDR3 runs to 11 residues. This study enrolled people aged about 18 to 90 from about two dozen US geographic areas.

This chain links TRBV29-1 with TRBJ1-1; D is perhaps TRBD1 (5 bases). Sequenced sample: PBMCs or T cells enriched from blood (not recorded which). The origin of this receptor is a woman aged 40 to 50 with acute COVID-19. The CDR3 nucleotides are TGCAGCGTTTACCGGACACCTGAAGCTTTCTTT. It encodes CSVYRTPEAFF.